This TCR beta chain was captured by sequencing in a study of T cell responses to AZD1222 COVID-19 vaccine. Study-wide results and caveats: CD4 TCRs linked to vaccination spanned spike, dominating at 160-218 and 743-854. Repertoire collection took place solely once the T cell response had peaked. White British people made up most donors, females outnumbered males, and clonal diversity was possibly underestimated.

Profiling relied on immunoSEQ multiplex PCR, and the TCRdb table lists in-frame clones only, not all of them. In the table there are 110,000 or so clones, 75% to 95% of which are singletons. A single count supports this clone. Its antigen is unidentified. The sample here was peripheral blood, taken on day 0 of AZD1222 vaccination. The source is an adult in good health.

The CDR3 spells CASSPGTEHSPLHF. The CDR3 DNA sequence: TGTGCCAGCAGCCCCGGGACGGAACATTCACCCCTCCACTTT. The rearrangement uses TRBV11-2 and TRBJ1-6; tentative D call: TRBD1 (5 bases). The V end lost 5 bases, the J end lost 8 bases, and 13 bases lay between the germline ends. This CDR3 is 14 amino acids long. Germline values: CDR1 SGHAT, CDR2 FQNNGV.